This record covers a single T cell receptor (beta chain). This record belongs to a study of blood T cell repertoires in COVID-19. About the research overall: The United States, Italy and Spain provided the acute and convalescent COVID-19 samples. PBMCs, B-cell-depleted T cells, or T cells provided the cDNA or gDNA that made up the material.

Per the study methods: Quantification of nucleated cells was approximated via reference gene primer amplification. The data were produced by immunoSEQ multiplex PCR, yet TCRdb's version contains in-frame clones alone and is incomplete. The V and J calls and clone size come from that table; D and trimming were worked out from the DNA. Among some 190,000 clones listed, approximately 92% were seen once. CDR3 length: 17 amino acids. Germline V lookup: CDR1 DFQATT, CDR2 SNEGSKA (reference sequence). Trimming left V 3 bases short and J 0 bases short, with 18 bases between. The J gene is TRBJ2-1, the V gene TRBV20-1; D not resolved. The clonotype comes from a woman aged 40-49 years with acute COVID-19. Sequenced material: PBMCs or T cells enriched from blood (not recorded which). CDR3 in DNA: TGCAGTGCTAGTCTATCGTCTTCACTTAACTCCTACAATGAGCAGTTCTTC. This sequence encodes CSASLSSSLNSYNEQFF.